This passage covers 26 T cell receptor beta chains from one sample sequenced in a study of graft-versus-host responses after intestinal transplantation. Sequencing was performed with immunoSEQ multiplex PCR; in TCRdb, only in-frame clones are kept and a portion is missing. Among 90,000 to 150,000 clones, roughly 91% were seen once, and the ten largest hold about 0.11%. The antigens these receptors bind are not known. Source: unstimulated CD4+ T cells sorted from spleen or lymph node cells, taken before intestinal transplant. The source of these receptors is a human donor who received an intestinal transplant.

The chain combines TRBV5-1 with TRBJ1-2; 7 positions agree with TRBD1. This CDR3 is built from 15 residues. Germline-derived CDR1 and CDR2 are SGHRS and YFSETQ. Trimming took 0 bases from V and 1 from J; bases not matched to a gene: 3. In nucleotides, the CDR3 is TGCGCCAGCAGCTTGGGGGACAGATTTAACTATGGCTACACCTTC. Protein sequence: CASSLGDRFNYGYTF.

J is TRBJ1-2 and V is TRBV7-8; D gene unclear. This CDR3 region has 15 residues. Germline V lookup: CDR1 SGHVS, CDR2 FQNEAQ. V dropped 6 bases and J dropped 1 base, with 15 bases sitting between them. The CDR3 DNA sequence: TGTGCCAGCAGGGGTCAAGTCGGGGATAACTATGGCTACACCTTC. As protein: CASRGQVGDNYGYTF.

The J gene is TRBJ2-3, the V gene TRBV9; unclear D gene. The CDR3 contains 14 residues. V lost 2 bases, J lost 10 bases, and 17 bases lay in between. In germline, CDR1 is SGDLS, CDR2 YYNGEE. The CDR3: CASSVTTPGGAQYF. The CDR3 bases are TGTGCCAGCAGCGTCACTACCCCAGGCGGCGCGCAGTATTTT.

The chain employs TRBV11-3 and TRBJ2-3; D is unclear. The V gene lost 6 bases and the J gene lost 0 bases, with 13 bases spanning the gap. Germline V CDR1 and CDR2: SGHNT, YENEEA. The CDR3 length is 15 residues. CDR3 coding DNA: TGTGCCAGCAGTCGCGGTGGGGTAAGCACAGATACGCAGTATTTT. Protein product: CASSRGGVSTDTQYF.

J is TRBJ1-2 and V is TRBV6-5; 9 bases fit TRBD1. The germline V gene encodes CDR1 MNHEY and CDR2 SVGAGI. This CDR3 spans 14 amino acids. The J segment lost 7 bases and the V segment lost 6 bases, leaving 9 bases of the junction unmatched. The CDR3 DNA reads TGTGCCAGCAGACAACAGGGGGCGAAGGGTGGCTACACCTTC. It translates to CASRQQGAKGGYTF.

V and J are TRBV10-1 and TRBJ1-2; D call uncertain. There are 15 residues in the CDR3. Germline CDR1 and CDR2: WNHNN and SYGVQD (reference sequence). V gave up 4 bases and J gave up 7 bases, with 19 bases separating them. In DNA form, the CDR3 reads TGCGCCAGCAGTGGAGACGGAGCCCCCTTTTCTGGCTACACCTTC. It codes for CASSGDGAPFSGYTF.

This clone was counted a single time. The junction and the germline gene differ at one end; a read error may be behind it. This sequence joins TRBV6-1 and TRBJ1-1, with a weak D call TRBD1 (6 bases). Looked up from germline, CDR1 is MNHNS and CDR2 is SASEGT. The CDR3 is made up of 14 amino acids. The CDR3 region is CAISDWTENTEAFF. The CDR3 DNA is TGTGCCATCAGTGATTGGACAGAGAACACTGAAGCTTTCTTT.

V is TRBV11-2 and J is TRBJ2-2; possibly TRBD1 for D (7 bases). Trimming left V 5 bases short and J 4 bases short, with 17 bases between. This CDR3 is built from 16 residues. Germline values: CDR1 SGHAT, CDR2 FQNNGV. The CDR3 DNA is TGTGCCAGCAGCCCGCGGGACAGCAGGTCCACCGGGGAGCTGTTTTTT. Translating it yields CASSPRDSRSTGELFF.

The CDR3 DNA sequence: TGTGCCAGTAGATCCAGGGGCCAAACAGATACGCAGTATTTT. Its protein product is CASRSRGQTDTQYF. This chain uses TRBV27 with TRBJ2-3; TRBD1 is a possible D gene (6 bases). CDR3 length equals 14 residues. Germline V gene data show CDR1 as MNHEY and CDR2 as SMNVEV (reference sequence). The V and J ends lost 9 bases and 3 bases respectively, with 16 bases between them.

The gene calls are TRBV10-1 and TRBJ2-7; D may be TRBD1 (6 bases). This CDR3 contains 13 residues. Germline assignment: CDR1 WNHNN and CDR2 SYGVQD (reference sequence). V was pared by 5 bases and J by 2 bases, with 10 bases between. The CDR3 bases are TGCGCCAGCAGTCCGGGACAAACCTACGAGCAGTACTTC. It encodes CASSPGQTYEQYF.

The sample holds one count of this clone. This chain links TRBV19 with TRBJ1-5; D gene uncertain. Germline loops: CDR1 LNHDA, CDR2 SQIVND (reference sequence). Between the trimmed V and J ends, which lost 4 bases and 5 bases, there was a span of 6 bases. CDR3 size: 12 residues. In DNA, the CDR3 is TGTGCCAGTAGTAAACGGGATCAGCCCCAGCATTTT. This codes for CASSKRDQPQHF. The full variable domain, rest sourced from reference TRBV19 and TRBJ1-5, is DGGITQSPKYLFRKEGQNVTLSCEQNLNHDAMYWYRQDPGQGLRLIYYSQIVNDFQKGDIAEGYSVSREKKESFPLTVTSAQKNPTAFYLCASSKRDQPQHFGDGTRLSIL.

V gene TRBV2 combines with J gene TRBJ2-2; the D is unclear. Trimming removed 6 bases from V and 7 bases from J, with 9 bases in between. This CDR3 region has 12 residues. Germline V gene lookup returns CDR1 SNHLY and CDR2 FYNNEI. CDR3 nucleotide sequence: TGTGCCAGCAGACGGAGCAACGGGGAGCTGTTTTTT. Encoded protein: CASRRSNGELFF.

The chain joins TRBV2 to TRBJ2-3; TRBD2 matches at 9 bases. The germline V gene has CDR1 SNHLY and CDR2 FYNNEI. V was pared by 10 bases and J by 4 bases, with 9 bases of the junction left unmatched. The CDR3 loop spans 14 amino acids. DNA for the CDR3: TGTGCCATTTGGGCGGGAGGGATAGCAGATACGCAGTATTTT. This encodes CAIWAGGIADTQYF.

This clone was seen a single time. The V and J genes are TRBV5-4 and TRBJ2-7; 7 bases match TRBD2. The CDR3 sequence is 15 residues long. CDR1 SGHNT and CDR2 YYREEE come from the germline V gene (reference sequence). Losses at the gene ends were 6 bases for V and 4 bases for J; bases not matched to a gene: 13. The CDR3 region has the DNA TGTGCCAGCACCCCGAGGGGCGGGAGCGTTTACGAGCAGTACTTC. Translating it yields CASTPRGGSVYEQYF.

The chain's CDR3 is CASRDTGASGEKLFF. The CDR3 nucleotides are TGTGCCAGCAGAGATACAGGGGCTTCGGGTGAAAAACTGTTTTTT. The chain uses TRBV6-5 and TRBJ1-4; TRBD1 matches at 7 bases. There are 15 residues in the CDR3. Germline CDR1 is MNHEY and CDR2 is SVGAGI. Trimming cost V 6 bases and J 7 bases; bases outside gene matches: 11.

V and J are TRBV15 and TRBJ2-7; the match to TRBD2 covers 11 bases. The CDR3 has 15 residues. Trimming at V came to 5 bases and at J to 1 base, leaving 4 bases not matched to a gene. In germline, CDR1 is LNHNV, CDR2 YYDKDF (reference sequence). CDR3: CATSVAGGPSYEQYF. The DNA of the CDR3 is TGTGCCACCAGCGTAGCGGGAGGGCCGTCCTACGAGCAGTACTTC.

The chain combines TRBV2 with TRBJ2-3; no reliable D call. This CDR3 is 13 amino acids long. Trimming cost V 4 bases and J 6 bases, with 11 bases left between them. Germline loops: CDR1 SNHLY, CDR2 FYNNEI. CDR3 in amino acids: CASSVAAYDTQYF. CDR3 bases: TGTGCCAGCAGTGTAGCCGCTTACGATACGCAGTATTTT. Full variable domain (remainder filled in from reference TRBV2 and TRBJ2-3): EPEVTQTPSHQVTQMGQEVILRCVPISNHLYFYWYRQILGQKVEFLVSFYNNEISEKSEIFDDQFSVERPDGSNFTLKIRSTKLEDSAMYFCASSVAAYDTQYFGPGTRLTVL.

J is TRBJ2-7 and V is TRBV30, with D maybe TRBD2 (6 bases). Germline assignment: CDR1 GTSNPN and CDR2 SVGIG (reference sequence). The CDR3 has 13 residues. V lost 0 bases and J 4 bases, leaving 10 bases between the germline ends. In DNA form, the CDR3 reads TGTGCCTGGAGTGTACTAGCAAGGTACGAGCAGTACTTC. This gives the protein CAWSVLARYEQYF.

V gene TRBV25-1 combines with J gene TRBJ2-6; possible D gene TRBD2, 7 bases. From germline, CDR1 is MGHDK and CDR2 SYGVNS. The CDR3 has 14 residues. Trimming removed 3 bases at V and 11 bases at J, with 14 bases between. The CDR3 region has the DNA TGTGCCAGCAGTGATTATTGGGGGGGCCACGTCCTGACTTTC. Its protein product is CASSDYWGGHVLTF.

This chain connects TRBV27 to TRBJ1-1; 8 bases fit TRBD1. Germline assignment: CDR1 MNHEY and CDR2 SMNVEV (reference sequence). The V gene end was trimmed by 2 bases and the J gene end by 2 bases; junction bases not matched to a gene: 4. This CDR3 contains 15 residues. The CDR3 here is CASSLKDRGNTEAFF. Written as DNA, the CDR3 is TGTGCCAGCAGTTTAAAAGACAGGGGAAACACTGAAGCTTTCTTT.

In this sample, this clone turned up once. The chain links TRBV9 to TRBJ1-4; D uncertain. CDR1 and CDR2 (germline): SGDLS, YYNGEE. CDR3 length: 16 residues. Between the trimmed V and J ends, which lost 0 bases and 7 bases, there was a span of 16 bases. CDR3 loop: CASSVGNGLSGEKLFF. DNA for the CDR3: TGTGCCAGCAGCGTAGGAAACGGGCTTTCTGGTGAAAAACTGTTTTTT.

This clone turned up a few times. The chain is built from TRBV7-9 and TRBJ1-3; D is undetermined. CDR3 length equals 13 residues. Germline CDR1 reads SEHNR; CDR2 reads FQNEAQ (reference sequence). V lost 1 base to trimming and J lost 3 bases, with 4 bases between them. CDR3 region: CASSLGGGNTIYF. CDR3 in DNA: TGTGCCAGCAGCTTAGGGGGTGGAAACACCATATATTTT.

The rearrangement uses TRBV5-1 and TRBJ2-3; 9 bases line up with TRBD2. The germline V gene has CDR1 SGHRS and CDR2 YFSETQ. Trimming at V came to 0 bases and at J to 5 bases, leaving 4 bases not matched to a gene. The CDR3 contains 15 residues. CDR3 sequence: CASSLVAGVGDTQYF. CDR3 sequence (DNA): TGCGCCAGCAGCTTGGTAGCGGGAGTGGGAGATACGCAGTATTTT.

The chain uses TRBV27 and TRBJ2-7, with 10 nucleotides matching TRBD1. Germline V lookup: CDR1 MNHEY, CDR2 SMNVEV (reference sequence). The V gene end was trimmed by 7 bases and the J gene end by 5 bases; junction bases not matched to a gene: 11. The CDR3 length is 15 residues. CDR3 region: CASKNGDRGLDEQYF. CDR3 in DNA: TGTGCCAGCAAGAACGGGGACAGGGGATTGGACGAGCAGTACTTC.

The chain employs TRBV19 and TRBJ2-7; D gene uncertain. Germline CDR1 LNHDA, CDR2 SQIVND (reference sequence). V gave up 6 bases and J gave up 4 bases, with 19 bases separating them. The CDR3 has 15 residues. The CDR3 sequence is CASSNLPVSSYEQYF. The CDR3 DNA sequence: TGTGCCAGTAGCAACCTTCCAGTCAGTTCTTACGAGCAGTACTTC.

The chain couples TRBV5-1 to TRBJ1-3; D not resolved. V lost 1 base and J 0 bases, leaving 2 bases between the germline ends. CDR1 SGHRS and CDR2 YFSETQ come from the germline V gene. The CDR3 loop spans 13 amino acids. The CDR3 loop reads CASSLSSGNTIYF. In DNA, the CDR3 is TGCGCCAGCAGCTTGTCCTCTGGAAACACCATATATTTT. The whole variable domain, remainder taken from reference TRBV5-1 and TRBJ1-3, is KAGVTQTPRYLIKTRGQQVTLSCSPISGHRSVSWYQQTPGQGLQFLFEYFSETQRNKGNFPGRFSGRQFSNSRSEMNVSTLELGDSALYLCASSLSSGNTIYFGEGSWLTVV.